These 22 T cell receptor beta chains were all obtained from the same sample, sequenced in a study of CD8 T cells in ankylosing spondylitis. No antigens are known for them. TCRdb fed the 5' RACE reads into MiXCR, producing one record per CDR3 protein. The sample lists around 770,000 distinct CDR3 sequences, 12% occurring once. Regarding the study as a whole: Ankylosing spondylitis blood appeared to be characterized by a TCR beta motif of roughly eight highly homologous variants.

Sequenced sample: blood, either unsorted or a sorted T cell fraction (not recorded which). These receptors came from a male donor with ankylosing spondylitis.

There are a few counts of this clonotype. V usage is TRBV7-2 and J usage is TRBJ1-5; no clear D. Trimming cost V 5 bases and J 6 bases, with 14 bases left between them. This CDR3 spans 14 amino acids. The germline V gene encodes CDR1 SGHTA and CDR2 FQGNSA. This CDR3 reads CASSPVEGRQPQHF. CDR3 coding DNA: TGTGCCAGCAGCCCGGTGGAAGGACGTCAGCCCCAGCATTTT. Based on the CDR3 plus reference TRBV7-2 and TRBJ1-5, the full variable domain is GAGVSQSPSNKVTEKGKDVELRCDPISGHTALYWYRQSLGQGLEFLIYFQGNSAPDKSGLPSDRFSAERTGGSVSTLTIQRTQQEDSAVYLCASSPVEGRQPQHFGDGTRLSIL.

This clonotype appeared many times. At one boundary the junction diverges from the germline segment, which might be a read error. This chain connects TRBV28 to TRBJ2-5; D uncertain. The CDR3 extends over 12 amino acids. Looked up from germline, CDR1 is MDHEN and CDR2 is SYDVKM. The chain's CDR3 is CASSLFRETQYF. The CDR3 region has the DNA TGTGCCAGCAGCTTATTTAGGGAGACCCAGTACTTC. The full variable domain, its missing parts supplied by reference TRBV28 and TRBJ2-5, is DVKVTQSSRYLVKRTGEKVFLECVQDMDHENMFWYRQDPGLGLRLIYFSYDVKMKEKGDIPEGYSVSREKKERFSLILESASTNQTSMYLCASSLFRETQYFGPGTRLLVL.

The rearrangement joins TRBV20-1 to TRBJ2-1; no definite D call. V was pared by 2 bases and J by 14 bases, with 19 bases between. Per germline, CDR1 DFQATT and CDR2 SNEGSKA (reference sequence). This CDR3 contains 13 residues. The CDR3 protein is CSARPYRGPREFF. The CDR3 DNA is TGCAGTGCTAGACCTTACCGAGGCCCAAGGGAGTTCTTC.

This chain connects TRBV29-1 to TRBJ1-1; D is ambiguous. The CDR3 has 12 residues. The germline V gene has CDR1 SQVTM and CDR2 ANQGSEA. V was shortened by 5 bases and J by 5 bases, with 12 bases between the two germline ends. The CDR3 coding sequence is TGCAGCGTTATCTTAGGCGGGACTGAAGCTTTCTTT. It is translated as CSVILGGTEAFF. The complete variable domain, with remaining parts taken from reference TRBV29-1 and TRBJ1-1, reads SAVISQKPSRDICQRGTSLTIQCQVDSQVTMMFWYRQQPGQSLTLIATANQGSEATYESGFVIDKFPISRPNLTFSTLTVSNMSPEDSSIYLCSVILGGTEAFFGQGTRLTVV.

This sequence joins TRBV20-1 and TRBJ2-3; D may be TRBD2 (5 bases). The CDR3 totals 14 residues. Germline V gene lookup returns CDR1 DFQATT and CDR2 SNEGSKA (reference sequence). The CDR3 DNA sequence: TGCACCCCGGCCGGAGGCTACGGCACAGATACGCAGTATTTT. Protein sequence: CTPAGGYGTDTQYF.

There are a few counts of this clonotype. The chain links TRBV6-2 or TRBV6-3 to TRBJ2-7, with D perhaps matching TRBD1 or TRBD2 (5 bases each). The CDR3 has 14 residues. Looked up from germline, CDR1 is MNHEY and CDR2 is SVGEGT. With 2 bases removed from V and 5 bases from J, the gap between germline ends came to 13 bases. CDR3 coding DNA: TGTGCCAGCAGTTACCCCAGGGACCAGCACGAGCAGTACTTC. It is translated as CASSYPRDQHEQYF.

The table lists this clonotype with a few counts. The CDR3 DNA is TGCAGTGCTGCCGTCCCAGGGAACTATGGCTACACCTTC. Residues: CSAAVPGNYGYTF. V usage is TRBV20-1 and J usage is TRBJ1-2, with TRBD1 as a possible D gene (5 bases). V lost 5 bases, J lost 2 bases, and 12 bases lay in between. The CDR3 is 13 residues long. Germline V CDR1 and CDR2: DFQATT, SNEGSKA (reference sequence).

This clonotype was seen a handful of times. The V and J genes are TRBV5-1 and TRBJ1-2; 7 bases match TRBD1. With 4 bases clipped from V and 3 bases from J, the junction kept 6 bases outside the gene matches. This CDR3 region has 14 residues. CDR1 is SGHRS, CDR2 YFSETQ, per germline. The CDR3 loop is CASSIGTVDYGYTF. The CDR3 region has the DNA TGCGCCAGCAGCATAGGGACAGTAGACTATGGCTACACCTTC.

The genes are TRBV6-2 or TRBV6-3 and TRBJ1-5, with D hard to call. This CDR3 comprises 13 residues. The germline CDR1 and CDR2 sequences are MNHEY and SVGEGT. Trimming pared 2 bases from V and 3 bases from J, leaving 5 bases between. This CDR3 reads CASSYGNNQPQHF. In nucleotides, the CDR3 is TGTGCCAGCAGTTACGGTAACAATCAGCCCCAGCATTTT.

This clonotype was counted many times. V gene TRBV5-5 combines with J gene TRBJ2-1; 9 bases are shared with TRBD1. The CDR3 runs to 13 residues. Germline CDR1 is SGHKS and CDR2 is YYEKEE (reference sequence). The J segment lost 8 bases and the V segment lost 6 bases, leaving 6 bases of the junction unmatched. CDR3 loop: CASTGQGFHEQFF. In DNA, the CDR3 is TGTGCCAGCACCGGACAGGGGTTTCATGAGCAGTTCTTC.

This rearrangement joins TRBV20-1 to TRBJ2-2; TRBD2 aligns across 9 bases. The CDR3 has 16 amino acids. Germline V gives CDR1 DFQATT, CDR2 SNEGSKA (reference sequence). After removal of 0 bases from V and 3 bases from J, the junction contained 5 bases not matched to a gene. This CDR3 reads CSARDLREGYTGELFF. The CDR3 DNA is TGCAGTGCTAGAGATCTGCGGGAGGGCTACACCGGGGAGCTGTTTTTT.

This clonotype came up a few times. This sequence joins TRBV20-1 and TRBJ1-3; D not resolved. This CDR3 has 15 residues. Germline CDR1 reads DFQATT; CDR2 reads SNEGSKA (reference sequence). V was pared by 3 bases and J by 2 bases, with 14 bases between. The CDR3 nucleotides are TGCAGTGCTAGTAAATGGGAAGGGACTGGAAACACCATATATTTT. This codes for CSASKWEGTGNTIYF.

The chain joins TRBV7-6 to TRBJ2-7; a possible D gene is TRBD2 (6 bases). The CDR3 runs 17 residues. V was shortened by 0 bases and J by 2 bases, with 17 bases between the two germline ends. CDR1 and CDR2 from the germline V gene are SGHVS and FNYEAQ. The CDR3 sequence: CASSLAGGQAETYEQYF. Written as DNA, the CDR3 is TGTGCCAGCAGCTTAGCGGGGGGTCAAGCTGAGACCTACGAGCAGTACTTC.

The CDR3 DNA reads as TGCAGTGCTAGAGATCAAAACGAGCAGTACTTC. As protein: CSARDQNEQYF. V is TRBV20-1 and J is TRBJ2-7; D is ambiguous. The CDR3 runs to 11 residues. V was cut by 0 bases and J by 5 bases, with 5 bases left in between. CDR1 DFQATT and CDR2 SNEGSKA come from the germline V gene (reference sequence).

The chain uses TRBV20-1 and TRBJ1-5; no clear D gene. The CDR3 runs 14 residues. Per the germline V gene, CDR1 is DFQATT and CDR2 is SNEGSKA (reference sequence). V shed 0 bases and J shed 8 bases, with 14 bases lying between them. This CDR3 is CSARDPNTKEPQHF. The DNA of the CDR3 is TGCAGTGCTAGAGATCCGAACACAAAGGAGCCCCAGCATTTT.

As for this clonotype: Germline is not matched at one junction end, which may reflect a read error. J is TRBJ2-7 and V is TRBV5-1; a weak D match, TRBD1 (6 bases). The germline V gene encodes CDR1 SGHRS and CDR2 YFSETQ. The CDR3 covers 14 residues. The chain's CDR3 is CASSPGTPSHEQYF. The CDR3 nucleotides are TGCGCCAGCAGCCCCGGGACACCCTCCCACGAGCAGTACTTC.

This clonotype was observed a handful of times. The chain recombines TRBV12-3 or TRBV12-4 with TRBJ2-7; the D is unclear. V was clipped by 3 bases and J by 2 bases, with 14 bases between them. The length of the CDR3 is 15 residues. In nucleotides, the CDR3 is TGTGCCAGCAGTTTTGGGCCTTGGGCGGCCTACGAGCAGTACTTC. Protein: CASSFGPWAAYEQYF.

This chain links TRBV6-1 with TRBJ2-1; 9 bases match TRBD2. The germline CDR1 and CDR2 sequences are MNHNS and SASEGT. CDR3 length equals 16 residues. The trim removed 6 bases at V and 3 bases at J, leaving 9 bases unmatched. CDR3 DNA sequence: TGTGCCAGCAGGCTCGAGGGGACTAGCAACTACAATGAGCAGTTCTTC. Translation gives CASRLEGTSNYNEQFF.

This clonotype appeared a few times. V gene TRBV7-2 combines with J gene TRBJ2-1; 9 nucleotides match TRBD2. The germline gives CDR1 SGHTA, CDR2 FQGNSA. CDR3 size: 17 residues. With 1 base clipped from V and 1 base from J, the junction kept 5 bases outside the gene matches. The CDR3 DNA reads as TGTGCCAGCAGCTTAGTCCAGCGGGGGGTTTCCTACAATGAGCAGTTCTTC. This gives the protein CASSLVQRGVSYNEQFF. Filled out from reference TRBV7-2 and TRBJ2-1, the complete variable domain reads GAGVSQSPSNKVTEKGKDVELRCDPISGHTALYWYRQSLGQGLEFLIYFQGNSAPDKSGLPSDRFSAERTGGSVSTLTIQRTQQEDSAVYLCASSLVQRGVSYNEQFFGPGTRLTVL.

V usage is TRBV7-8 and J usage is TRBJ1-1; tentative D call: TRBD1 (6 bases). Germline lookup yields CDR1 SGHVS and CDR2 FQNEAQ. The CDR3 extends over 15 amino acids. The V end was cut by 4 bases, the J end by 0 bases, with 12 bases between. The CDR3 DNA follows: TGTGCCAGCAGCTCCCTGGACAGCCTGAACACTGAAGCTTTCTTT. The encoded protein is CASSSLDSLNTEAFF.

The chain has TRBV6-1 and TRBJ2-7; the D gene is possibly TRBD2 (6 bases). Germline CDR1 and CDR2: MNHNS and SASEGT. This CDR3 is 13 amino acids long. V lost 7 bases, J lost 6 bases, and 16 bases lay in between. The CDR3 spells CASIAVSWGEQYF. The CDR3 DNA follows: TGTGCCAGCATAGCGGTGTCCTGGGGCGAGCAGTACTTC.

The V and J genes are TRBV7-9 and TRBJ2-2, with D tentatively TRBD2 (6 bases). V gave up 6 bases and J gave up 7 bases, with 21 bases separating them. This CDR3 is 16 amino acids long. The germline CDR1 and CDR2 sequences are SEHNR and FQNEAQ (reference sequence). CDR3 bases: TGTGCCAGCAGGGGCTGGGTTCGGGAGCAGAACGGGGAGCTGTTTTTT. Translating gives CASRGWVREQNGELFF.